These 28 T cell receptor beta chains were all obtained from the same sample, sequenced in a study of blood T cell repertoires in COVID-19. Here immunoSEQ multiplex PCR was the method, and the copy in TCRdb shows in-frame clones only, minus some. The sample includes some 290,000 clones, 90% to 95% seen only once; the top ten take around 3.9%. Sample: PBMCs or T cells enriched from blood (not recorded which). Receptor source: a woman under 40 who had been exposed to COVID-19.

This clone was seen only once. The J gene is TRBJ2-6, the V gene TRBV6-1, with D possibly matching TRBD2 (5 bases). Deletions cut 2 bases from V and 2 bases from J, with 16 bases between. The V gene's germline CDR1 is MNHNS and CDR2 SASEGT. This CDR3 is built from 18 residues. Here the CDR3 DNA reads TGTGCCAGCAGTGAAATCGGCGGGCCCTCCACTGGGGCCAACGTCCTGACTTTC. It encodes CASSEIGGPSTGANVLTF.

This chain uses TRBV6-5 with TRBJ2-3, with 8 bases matching TRBD1. The germline CDR1 and CDR2 sequences are MNHEY and SVGAGI. CDR3 size: 15 residues. V shed 7 bases and J 3 bases; nucleotides not matched to a gene: 9. The CDR3, as DNA: TGTGCCAGCACGATTACAGGGGGTAGGACAGATACGCAGTATTTT. Its protein product is CASTITGGRTDTQYF.

The chain employs TRBV3-1 (or the pseudogene TRBV3-2) and TRBJ1-1, with D maybe TRBD1 (5 bases). CDR1 is LGHDT, CDR2 YNNKEL, per germline (reference sequence). This CDR3 spans 16 amino acids. Trimming removed 1 base at V and 5 bases at J, with 17 bases between. DNA of the CDR3: TGTGCCAGCAGCCAAGTGGGGTCCTCCCGGGGGACTGAAGCTTTCTTT. Translation: CASSQVGSSRGTEAFF.

This chain uses TRBV4-2 with TRBJ2-7; 9 bases map to TRBD1. Germline V gene lookup returns CDR1 LGHNA and CDR2 YNFKEQ. This CDR3 is 15 amino acids long. V was pared by 4 bases and J by 2 bases, with 6 bases of the junction left unmatched. As DNA, the CDR3 is TGTGCCAGCAGCCCTAGGACAGGGGAGGCCTACGAGCAGTACTTC. Protein product: CASSPRTGEAYEQYF.

This clone appeared a single time. The chain recombines TRBV18 with TRBJ2-3; D possibly corresponds to TRBD1 (6 bases). Germline-derived CDR1 and CDR2 are KGHSH and LQKENI. The CDR3 is made up of 16 amino acids. Between the trimmed V and J ends, which lost 3 bases and 2 bases, there was a span of 15 bases. CDR3 nucleotide sequence: TGTGCCAGCTCACCGACCTACAGGGCGATCACAGATACGCAGTATTTT. Its translation is CASSPTYRAITDTQYF. The complete variable domain, with remaining parts taken from reference TRBV18 and TRBJ2-3, reads NAGVMQNPRHLVRRRGQEARLRCSPMKGHSHVYWYRQLPEEGLKFMVYLQKENIIDESGMPKERFSAEFPKEGPSILRIQQVVRGDSAAYFCASSPTYRAITDTQYFGPGTRLTVL.

The chain links TRBV5-1 to TRBJ1-2, with D perhaps matching TRBD1 (6 bases). Germline assignment: CDR1 SGHRS and CDR2 YFSETQ. V was shortened by 0 bases and J by 5 bases, with 11 bases between the two germline ends. The CDR3 has 14 amino acids. As DNA, the CDR3 is TGCGCCAGCAGCTTGGACAGGGCAAGGTATGGCTACACCTTC. Translating it yields CASSLDRARYGYTF.

This clone came up once. Here the CDR3 DNA reads TGTGCCAGCAGTGAAGCGCGGGGACTTAACTATGGCTACACCTTC. Amino acids: CASSEARGLNYGYTF. The V gene is TRBV6-1, the J gene TRBJ1-2; D is perhaps TRBD1 (5 bases). Trimming removed 0 bases from V and 1 base from J, with 9 bases in between. The CDR3 runs 15 residues. CDR1 MNHNS and CDR2 SASEGT come from the germline V gene.

For this clone: The sample has other DNA sequences that encode this CDR3 too. This chain connects TRBV12-3 or TRBV12-4 to TRBJ1-5; perhaps TRBD1 as D (5 bases). CDR3 size: 13 residues. The germline V and J ends were trimmed by 6 bases and 2 bases, with 8 bases remaining between them. The CDR3 loop is CASSPGGNQPQHF. In DNA, the CDR3 is TGTGCCAGCAGCCCGGGGGGCAATCAGCCCCAGCATTTT.

The chain employs TRBV9 and TRBJ2-7, with a tentative D call TRBD2 (6 bases). Germline V gene data show CDR1 as SGDLS and CDR2 as YYNGEE. Trimming removed 0 bases from V and 5 bases from J, with 6 bases in between. This CDR3 contains 12 residues. For the CDR3, the DNA is TGTGCCAGCAGCGTAGGGGGGGACGAGCAGTACTTC. Its protein product is CASSVGGDEQYF.

Remarks on this clone: Compared with germline, one end of the junction differs, possibly owing to a read error. V and J are TRBV7-2 and TRBJ1-2; 9 bases fit TRBD1. The CDR3 contains 13 residues. Germline CDR1 is SGHTA and CDR2 is FQGNSA. CDR3 nucleotides: TGTGCCAGCAGCCTAACCCGGGACAGGGATCGTCGCTTC. Amino acids: CASSLTRDRDRRF. Full variable domain (outside the CDR3, taken from reference TRBV7-2 and TRBJ1-2): GAGVSQSPSNKVTEKGKDVELRCDPISGHTALYWYRQSLGQGLEFLIYFQGNSAPDKSGLPSDRFSAERTGGSVSTLTIQRTQQEDSAVYLCASSLTRDRDRRFGSGTRLTVV.

The chain combines TRBV29-1 with TRBJ1-2, with 8 bases identical to TRBD1. The germline V gene has CDR1 SQVTM and CDR2 ANQGSEA. Germline trimming cut 6 bases from V and 5 bases from J; bases unmatched to any gene: 8. There are 13 residues in the CDR3. The DNA of the CDR3 is TGCAGCGTGGTCGGACAGGGTGGATATGGCTACACCTTC. It yields the protein CSVVGQGGYGYTF. Full variable domain (rest looked up from reference TRBV29-1 and TRBJ1-2): SAVISQKPSRDICQRGTSLTIQCQVDSQVTMMFWYRQQPGQSLTLIATANQGSEATYESGFVIDKFPISRPNLTFSTLTVSNMSPEDSSIYLCSVVGQGGYGYTFGSGTRLTVV.

The chain is built from TRBV5-1 and TRBJ2-7; 8 nucleotides match TRBD2. Germline V gene lookup returns CDR1 SGHRS and CDR2 YFSETQ. The CDR3 has 14 residues. Trimming at V came to 1 base and at J to 3 bases, leaving 3 bases not matched to a gene. The CDR3 sequence: CASSLRLAGYEQYF. The CDR3 DNA reads TGCGCCAGCAGCTTGCGGCTAGCGGGCTACGAGCAGTACTTC.

This clone was detected only a few times. The V call is TRBV12-3 or TRBV12-4, the J call TRBJ1-4; a possible D gene is TRBD1 (5 bases). Trimming removed 5 bases at V and 6 bases at J, with 10 bases between. The CDR3 is 13 amino acids. CDR3 sequence (DNA): TGTGCCAGCAGTCGACTAGGGGATGAAAAACTGTTTTTT. Its protein product is CASSRLGDEKLFF.

The CDR3 spells CASSFSAGGRSYEQYF. The CDR3 DNA reads TGTGCCAGTAGCTTTTCCGCGGGGGGACGATCCTACGAGCAGTACTTC. The chain couples TRBV19 to TRBJ2-7, with 8 bases lining up with TRBD2. V gave up 6 bases and J gave up 1 base; unmatched junction bases: 11. The length of the CDR3 is 16 residues. Per germline, CDR1 LNHDA and CDR2 SQIVND (reference sequence).

Many counts were recorded for this clone. The V and J genes are TRBV2 and TRBJ2-7; TRBD2 agrees at 9 bases. Trimming cost V 7 bases and J 0 bases; bases outside gene matches: 13. CDR3 length equals 17 residues. Per the germline V gene, CDR1 is SNHLY and CDR2 is FYNNEI. The CDR3 loop is CASTGAGERGASYEQYF. The DNA for the CDR3 is TGTGCCAGCACCGGGGCCGGGGAGCGGGGGGCCTCCTACGAGCAGTACTTC.

The gene calls are TRBV4-1 and TRBJ1-2, with no clear D. The CDR3 runs to 15 residues. From germline, CDR1 is MGHRA and CDR2 YSYEKL. V shed 2 bases and J shed 7 bases, with 17 bases lying between them. CDR3 DNA sequence: TGCGCCAGCAGCCAATCCATGGTAAGCGGGCTTGGCTACACCTTC. Translating it yields CASSQSMVSGLGYTF.

The CDR3: CASSTSENVFFYGYTF. Here the CDR3 DNA reads TGTGCCAGCTCAACGTCAGAAAACGTCTTCTTCTATGGCTACACCTTC. The genes are TRBV18 and TRBJ1-2; D call uncertain. Germline-derived CDR1 and CDR2 are KGHSH and LQKENI. V was shortened by 5 bases and J by 4 bases, with 20 bases between the two germline ends. This CDR3 comprises 16 residues. Full variable domain (outside the CDR3, taken from reference TRBV18 and TRBJ1-2): NAGVMQNPRHLVRRRGQEARLRCSPMKGHSHVYWYRQLPEEGLKFMVYLQKENIIDESGMPKERFSAEFPKEGPSILRIQQVVRGDSAAYFCASSTSENVFFYGYTFGSGTRLTVV.

The V call is TRBV5-1, the J call TRBJ2-1; TRBD2 might be the D (6 bases). Between the trimmed V and J ends, which lost 8 bases and 4 bases, there was a span of 16 bases. CDR3 length: 14 amino acids. Germline loops: CDR1 SGHRS, CDR2 YFSETQ. CDR3 region: CASQYGTAYNEQFF. In DNA, the CDR3 is TGCGCCAGTCAATATGGGACTGCATACAATGAGCAGTTCTTC. The whole variable domain, remainder taken from reference TRBV5-1 and TRBJ2-1, is KAGVTQTPRYLIKTRGQQVTLSCSPISGHRSVSWYQQTPGQGLQFLFEYFSETQRNKGNFPGRFSGRQFSNSRSEMNVSTLELGDSALYLCASQYGTAYNEQFFGPGTRLTVL.

V gene TRBV27 combines with J gene TRBJ2-7, with D perhaps matching TRBD1 (5 bases). Per germline, CDR1 MNHEY and CDR2 SMNVEV (reference sequence). The germline V and J ends were trimmed by 8 bases and 2 bases, with 16 bases remaining between them. There are 14 residues in the CDR3. CDR3 coding DNA: TGTGCCAGCCGATCACTGGACACGACCTACGAGCAGTACTTC. Protein product: CASRSLDTTYEQYF.

This chain uses TRBV7-6 with TRBJ1-6; 7 bases line up with TRBD1. Germline CDR1 and CDR2: SGHVS and FNYEAQ. CDR3 length: 15 amino acids. V lost 0 bases, J lost 9 bases, and 5 bases stayed unmatched. The CDR3 loop reads CASSLATGSGSPLHF. As DNA, the CDR3 is TGTGCCAGCAGCTTAGCGACAGGGAGTGGTTCACCCCTCCACTTT.

This clone has only a few counts. The chain is built from TRBV7-2 and TRBJ2-7, with D perhaps matching TRBD2 (6 bases). The germline CDR1 and CDR2 sequences are SGHTA and FQGNSA. The CDR3 loop spans 13 amino acids. V lost 5 bases and J lost 5, with 13 bases in between. The CDR3 region is CASSMTSSHEQYF. The CDR3 bases are TGTGCCAGCAGCATGACTAGTTCCCACGAGCAGTACTTC.

V gene TRBV6-5 combines with J gene TRBJ2-2; D possibly corresponds to TRBD1 (6 bases). With 5 bases removed from V and 6 bases from J, the gap between germline ends came to 13 bases. In germline, CDR1 is MNHEY, CDR2 SVGAGI. This CDR3 spans 14 amino acids. The CDR3: CASSQQGLAGELFF. CDR3 coding DNA: TGTGCCAGCAGTCAGCAGGGGTTGGCCGGGGAGCTGTTTTTT.

The chain recombines TRBV27 with TRBJ2-7; possible D gene TRBD1, 5 bases. V was trimmed by 3 bases and J by 0 bases, leaving 15 bases between them. Germline V gene data show CDR1 as MNHEY and CDR2 as SMNVEV (reference sequence). The CDR3 runs to 16 residues. The DNA for the CDR3 is TGTGCCAGCAGTTTGAGTTGGCAGGGCAGCTCCTACGAGCAGTACTTC. Its protein is CASSLSWQGSSYEQYF.

The chain combines TRBV5-1 with TRBJ1-6; D uncertain. CDR1 SGHRS and CDR2 YFSETQ come from the germline V gene. CDR3 length equals 12 residues. V gave up 0 bases and J gave up 11 bases, with 6 bases separating them. The CDR3 nucleotides are TGCGCCAGCAGCTTGGGGCGGCCACCCCTCCACTTT. Residues: CASSLGRPPLHF.

The rearrangement uses TRBV4-1 and TRBJ2-1, with a weak D call TRBD1 (7 bases). Trimming left V 4 bases short and J 9 bases short, with 19 bases between. Germline assignment: CDR1 MGHRA and CDR2 YSYEKL. The CDR3 totals 15 residues. The CDR3 DNA reads as TGCGCCAGCAGCCTCGTTGGAGGGGGCTATGGTGAGCAGTTCTTC. As protein: CASSLVGGGYGEQFF.

This clone was seen a single time. In nucleotides, the CDR3 is TGTGCCAGCAGCGAGGGGGAATCCTACAATGAGCAGTTCTTC. Its translation is CASSEGESYNEQFF. V gene TRBV28 combines with J gene TRBJ2-1, with D possibly matching TRBD1 (6 bases). The CDR3 totals 14 residues. V was clipped by 6 bases and J by 1 base, with 10 bases between them. Germline V gene sequence: CDR1 MDHEN, CDR2 SYDVKM.

V usage is TRBV11-2 and J usage is TRBJ2-5; 7 bases match TRBD2. Germline assignment: CDR1 SGHAT and CDR2 FQNNGV. The CDR3 contains 15 residues. J was trimmed by 5 bases and V by 6 bases; bases with no gene match: 12. This CDR3 is CASRPNSGDYETQYF. CDR3 coding DNA: TGTGCCAGCAGACCTAACTCGGGGGACTACGAGACCCAGTACTTC.

The genes are TRBV6-5 and TRBJ2-3, with D possibly TRBD1 on 7 matching bases. With 8 bases removed from V and 2 bases from J, the gap between germline ends came to 14 bases. The CDR3 covers 14 residues. CDR1 MNHEY and CDR2 SVGAGI come from the germline V gene. CDR3 residues: CASLGGGLTDTQYF. In DNA form, the CDR3 reads TGTGCCAGCTTAGGAGGGGGCCTCACAGATACGCAGTATTTT.